The sequence of this TCR beta chain was determined in a study of cytomegalovirus exposure and HLA in healthy donors. On this clone itself: Its target is not known.

Study-wide results and limits: Reportedly, a later analysis found an Asian-associated ancestry cluster had fewer N-insertions than the approximately 670-donor mean. The classifier reportedly diagnosed cytomegalovirus status with high sensitivity and specificity. A later analysis showed HLA-associated TCR beta chains outstripping equally common others in clonal expansion. In a later analysis, HLA-C alleles had the fewest associated TCRs, DRB1 alleles the most.

Losses at the gene ends were 3 bases for V and 2 bases for J; bases not matched to a gene: 5. CDR3 length: 15 amino acids. Germline CDR1 and CDR2: SGHDT and YYEEEE. With 60 Vbeta and 13 Jbeta primers, the PCR was carried out. This table comes from immunoSEQ multiplex PCR, and its TCRdb copy is limited to in-frame clones, with some not included. The sample carries some 110,000 clones, 70% to 75% recorded once. This clonotype was sampled from a female donor in good health and CMV-seronegative. Sequencing was performed on PBMCs. This sequence joins TRBV5-6 and TRBJ1-1, with 9 bases fitting TRBD1. CDR3 residues: CASSSPGQGNTEAFF. The CDR3 DNA reads TGTGCCAGCAGCTCTCCGGGACAGGGAAACACTGAAGCTTTCTTT.